This TCR beta chain was sequenced during a study of T cell responses to AZD1222 COVID-19 vaccine. Broader study findings: AZD1222 recipients seropositive at baseline numbered only 5 to 7.

This CDR3 contains 16 residues. V shed 5 bases and J 1 base; nucleotides not matched to a gene: 7. CDR1 SEHNR and CDR2 FQNEAQ come from the germline V gene (reference sequence). A word on this clone: Its antigen is still unknown.

Measured with immunoSEQ multiplex PCR; TCRdb has only the in-frame clones, and not every one. The sample includes around 200,000 clones, almost 90% of them seen just once. This rearrangement joins TRBV7-9 to TRBJ1-4, with TRBD1 matching 7 bases. The source was peripheral blood, collected on day 0 of AZD1222 vaccination. This receptor was obtained from an adult in good health. CDR3 nucleotide sequence: TGTGCCAGCAGCCCCAGACAGGGAAGAACTAATGAAAAACTGTTTTTT. Translated, it gives CASSPRQGRTNEKLFF. The full variable domain, with the rest looked up from reference TRBV7-9 and TRBJ1-4, is DTGVSQNPRHKITKRGQNVTFRCDPISEHNRLYWYRQTLGQGPEFLTYFQNEAQLEKSRLLSDRFSAERPKGSFSTLEIQRTEQGDSAMYLCASSPRQGRTNEKLFFGSGTQLSVL.